This T cell receptor (beta chain) was found in a study of T cell clonotyping in hematopoietic cell transplantation. Study results and caveats: Graft donor and pretransplant recipient Inverse Simpson Index values predicted broader posttransplant TCR diversity. No sorting was done, leaving CD4 and CD8 contributions mixed. At the given depth, recipient repertoires were over 95% de novo clonotypes. Recipient TCR diversity dropped after transplant; expanded clonotypes rose from day 30 to 180.

The CDR3 length is 14 residues. Germline CDR1 and CDR2: SEHNR and FQNEAQ (reference sequence). The V and J ends lost 1 base and 3 bases respectively, with 10 bases between them. For this clone: As yet, its antigen is unknown.

Libraries were prepared by immunoSEQ multiplex PCR; TCRdb keeps only in-frame clonotypes and omits some of them. This sample has about 7,700 clones, with 90% to 95% found just once. This receptor was obtained from a male patient aged 55 to 69 who had an allogeneic stem cell transplant from an unrelated donor, so T cells may come from the graft donor. Some clones in this sample may be carry-over from other donors' samples. Source: peripheral blood mononuclear cells, taken 30 days after allogeneic stem cell transplant. The chain couples TRBV7-9 to TRBJ2-7; the D gene is possibly TRBD2 (5 bases). The CDR3 DNA reads as TGTGCCAGCAGCTTAGGGCTAGCTATCTACGAGCAGTACTTC. Its protein is CASSLGLAIYEQYF.